One sample yielded the 11 T cell receptor beta chains listed below, sequenced in a study of glioma-infiltrating T cells after dendritic cell vaccination. TCRdb's table, derived via immunoSEQ multiplex PCR, lists solely in-frame clones and lacks some. This table has some 73,000 clones, about 80% appearing once. Specimen: blood, collected before dendritic cell vaccination. The receptors originated from a human donor with glioblastoma.

The count of this clone is one. V is TRBV2 and J is TRBJ2-1, with 8 bases aligning to TRBD1. V lost 6 bases, J lost 8 bases, and 6 bases stayed unmatched. The CDR3 is made up of 13 amino acids. Germline CDR1 SNHLY, CDR2 FYNNEI. CDR3 nucleotides: TGTGCCAGCAGCTCTTTGACAGGGGATGAGCAGTTCTTC. Translation: CASSSLTGDEQFF.

The V call is TRBV4-1, the J call TRBJ1-6, with no clear D. Germline CDR1 reads MGHRA; CDR2 reads YSYEKL. The V end lost 1 base, the J end lost 3 bases, and 19 bases lay between the germline ends. The CDR3 is made up of 19 amino acids. The CDR3 is CASSQVREQALLYNSPLHF. Written as DNA, the CDR3 is TGCGCCAGCAGCCAAGTTCGGGAGCAGGCCCTCCTCTATAATTCACCCCTCCACTTT.

The gene calls are TRBV4-1 and TRBJ2-5; 8 bases line up with TRBD2. This CDR3 contains 15 residues. J gave up 5 bases and V 8 bases, and 13 bases lay outside the gene matches. Germline-derived CDR1 and CDR2 are MGHRA and YSYEKL. The CDR3, as DNA: TGCGCCAGCGCGCCTGCGGGGACTAGGAAGGAGACCCAGTACTTC. Translating it yields CASAPAGTRKETQYF.

The chain has TRBV7-9 and TRBJ2-6; 8 bases line up with TRBD2. CDR3 length equals 17 residues. The V segment lost 2 bases and the J segment 2 bases; nucleotides outside the gene matches: 5. CDR1 is SEHNR and CDR2 is FQNEAQ in the germline V gene (reference sequence). As DNA, the CDR3 is TGTGCCAGCAGCTTACGCGGGGGGAAGGCTGGGGCCAACGTCCTGACTTTC. Amino acids: CASSLRGGKAGANVLTF.

This chain links TRBV5-1 with TRBJ2-2; a weak D match, TRBD1 (6 bases). CDR1 SGHRS and CDR2 YFSETQ come from the germline V gene. The CDR3 runs to 15 residues. Deletions cut 0 bases from V and 3 bases from J, with 9 bases between. As DNA, the CDR3 is TGCGCCAGCAGCTTGGCTGGGGGCGACACCGGGGAGCTGTTTTTT. It codes for CASSLAGGDTGELFF.

The chain combines TRBV6-5 with TRBJ1-6; TRBD1 is a possible D gene (6 bases). The CDR3 runs 15 residues. V was clipped by 6 bases and J by 10 bases, with 19 bases between them. Germline V gene sequence: CDR1 MNHEY, CDR2 SVGAGI. The CDR3 reads CASRRGTPTGSPLHF. CDR3 coding DNA: TGTGCCAGCAGGAGAGGGACACCTACTGGCTCACCCCTCCACTTT.

The J gene is TRBJ2-1, the V gene TRBV11-3; perhaps TRBD2 as D (5 bases). Trimming removed 6 bases from V and 5 bases from J, with 17 bases in between. This CDR3 has 15 amino acids. CDR1 is SGHNT and CDR2 is YENEEA in the germline V gene. The CDR3 spells CASSLRLSPNNEQFF. The CDR3 coding sequence is TGTGCCAGCAGTCTCCGACTAAGTCCAAACAATGAGCAGTTCTTC.

This clone was counted a single time. This chain links TRBV6-5 with TRBJ1-1; D not resolved. The CDR3 has 14 amino acids. The V end lost 5 bases, the J end lost 5 bases, and 15 bases lay between the germline ends. The germline gives CDR1 MNHEY, CDR2 SVGAGI. The CDR3, as DNA: TGTGCCAGCAGTATTGCTCAGTGGCGGACTGAAGCTTTCTTT. This translates into CASSIAQWRTEAFF.

This chain connects TRBV5-4 to TRBJ2-3; the D is unclear. CDR3 length: 13 amino acids. Trimming took off 0 bases at V and 1 base at J, with 3 bases between the two ends. The V gene's germline CDR1 is SGHNT and CDR2 YYREEE (reference sequence). The CDR3 reads CASSLAGTDTQYF. CDR3 in DNA: TGTGCCAGCAGCTTGGCAGGCACAGATACGCAGTATTTT.

The chain links TRBV5-6 to TRBJ2-7; tentatively, D is TRBD1 (5 bases). CDR3 length: 17 amino acids. V gave up 1 base and J gave up 3 bases, with 20 bases separating them. The germline V gene encodes CDR1 SGHDT and CDR2 YYEEEE. CDR3 DNA sequence: TGTGCCAGCAGCTTGAGGGAATGGGGCAGGTCCTTCTACGAGCAGTACTTC. Protein product: CASSLREWGRSFYEQYF.

The rearrangement joins TRBV5-6 to TRBJ1-5; maybe TRBD1 (6 bases). Germline V lookup: CDR1 SGHDT, CDR2 YYEEEE. CDR3 size: 14 residues. V was cut by 2 bases and J by 1 base, with 7 bases left in between. This chain's CDR3 is CASSFGQSNQPQHF. CDR3 nucleotide sequence: TGTGCCAGCAGCTTCGGACAGAGCAATCAGCCCCAGCATTTT.